The 23 T cell receptor beta chains given below trace back to one sample, sequenced in a study of blood T cells in healthy people across ages. Sample-barcoded 5' priming and a J-beta primer mix drove a second PCR of 7 to 11 cycles. From the 5' RACE reads, TCRdb called clonotypes with MiXCR, one entry per CDR3 protein. The table has about 1.6 million distinct CDR3 sequences, almost 35% seen once. Sample: blood. These receptors were obtained from a woman in her twenties or thirties in good health.

In its sample, this clonotype was seen many times. The V gene is TRBV4-1, the J gene TRBJ2-5; 7 nucleotides line up with TRBD1. Germline V gives CDR1 MGHRA, CDR2 YSYEKL. This CDR3 has 15 residues. With V trimmed by 2 bases and J by 1 base, 4 bases remained unmatched. The CDR3 DNA reads TGCGCCAGCAGCCAATACACAGGGGCCCAAGAGACCCAGTACTTC. Residues: CASSQYTGAQETQYF.

This clonotype was recorded once. The V gene is TRBV2, the J gene TRBJ2-4; 8 bases line up with TRBD1. The assigned J gene may be wrong: the sequence end matches TRBJ2-7 better. Per the germline V gene, CDR1 is SNHLY and CDR2 is FYNNEI. This CDR3 is 14 amino acids long. The CDR3 region has the DNA TGTGCCAGCAATCCCGGGACAGGTCTCGGCGAGCAGTACTTC. It translates to CASNPGTGLGEQYF.

V and J are TRBV18 and TRBJ2-3, with TRBD1 as a possible D gene (6 bases). Germline V gives CDR1 KGHSH, CDR2 LQKENI. This CDR3 is built from 17 residues. Trimming pared 3 bases from V and 4 bases from J, leaving 20 bases between. CDR3 sequence: CASSPLTLVGGADTQYF. CDR3 coding DNA: TGTGCCAGCTCACCCCTCACACTAGTTGGGGGCGCAGATACGCAGTATTTT.

In its sample, this clonotype was seen a few times. This chain joins TRBV6-5 and TRBJ1-5; the D gene is possibly TRBD1 (5 bases). The germline V gene encodes CDR1 MNHEY and CDR2 SVGAGI. V dropped 0 bases and J dropped 6 bases, with 9 bases sitting between them. This CDR3 has 14 residues. The CDR3 here is CASSYSGGSQPQHF. The CDR3 DNA is TGTGCCAGCAGTTACTCGGGGGGTTCTCAGCCCCAGCATTTT.

To note about this clonotype: The conserved closing phenylalanine or tryptophan is absent in this CDR3, likely reflecting a read error. J is TRBJ2-3 and V is TRBV12-3 or TRBV12-4; a possible D gene is TRBD2 (6 bases). The length of the CDR3 is 15 residues. CDR3 nucleotides: TGTGCCAGCAGTTTGGCGGGACCTAGCGCAGATGCGCAGTATTCT. This sequence encodes CASSLAGPSADAQYS.

The CDR3: CASRGSGGVDTQYF. In DNA form, the CDR3 reads TGTGCCAGCAGGGGAAGCGGGGGGGTAGATACGCAGTATTTT. The chain joins TRBV9 to TRBJ2-3; 10 bases match TRBD2. The CDR3 has 14 residues. J lost 5 bases, V lost 5 bases, and 5 bases had no gene match. Germline values: CDR1 SGDLS, CDR2 YYNGEE.

The rearrangement uses TRBV24-1 and TRBJ2-2, with D possibly matching TRBD1 (5 bases). The germline CDR1 and CDR2 sequences are KGHDR and SFDVKD. The V end was cut by 8 bases, the J end by 5 bases, with 8 bases between. The CDR3 contains 12 residues. This CDR3 reads CATKQVTGELFF. CDR3 DNA: TGTGCCACCAAACAGGTTACCGGGGAGCTGTTTTTT.

The chain uses TRBV5-5 and TRBJ2-3; 8 bases map to TRBD1. The CDR3 loop spans 16 amino acids. V lost 4 bases to trimming and J lost 2 bases; unmatched junction nucleotides: 9. Germline assignment: CDR1 SGHKS and CDR2 YYEKEE (reference sequence). CDR3: CASSRSWTGSTDTQYF. The CDR3 nucleotides are TGTGCCAGCAGCCGTAGCTGGACAGGGTCCACAGATACGCAGTATTTT.

In this sample, this clonotype turned up many times. V and J are TRBV5-5 and TRBJ2-3; TRBD2 agrees at 7 bases. This CDR3 has 16 residues. The trim removed 3 bases at V and 4 bases at J, leaving 11 bases unmatched. Per germline, CDR1 SGHKS and CDR2 YYEKEE (reference sequence). The CDR3 DNA follows: TGTGCCAGCAGCTCGCAAGGGAGGGGTAAAGCAGATACGCAGTATTTT. As protein: CASSSQGRGKADTQYF. Full variable domain (rest looked up from reference TRBV5-5 and TRBJ2-3): DAGVTQSPTHLIKTRGQQVTLRCSPISGHKSVSWYQQVLGQGPQFIFQYYEKEERGRGNFPDRFSARQFPNYSSELNVNALLLGDSALYLCASSSQGRGKADTQYFGPGTRLTVL.

The V gene is TRBV6-5, the J gene TRBJ1-4; no clear D gene. This CDR3 has 15 residues. V shed 2 bases and J shed 0 bases, with 7 bases lying between them. Germline CDR1 and CDR2: MNHEY and SVGAGI. The CDR3 spells CASSYRGATNEKLFF. In nucleotides, the CDR3 is TGTGCCAGCAGTTACCGGGGAGCAACTAATGAAAAACTGTTTTTT.

V is TRBV20-1 and J is TRBJ2-5; TRBD2 aligns across 10 bases. Germline CDR1 DFQATT, CDR2 SNEGSKA (reference sequence). This CDR3 is 13 amino acids long. V lost 6 bases and J lost 5; bases outside the gene matches: 6. CDR3 bases: TGCAGTGCCCTAGCGGGAGATCGCGAGACCCAGTACTTC. It codes for CSALAGDRETQYF.

This clonotype came up a few times. The chain has TRBV5-1 and TRBJ2-1; TRBD2 matches 7 bases. CDR3 length: 17 amino acids. The germline CDR1 and CDR2 sequences are SGHRS and YFSETQ. J lost 4 bases, V lost 0 bases, and 10 bases had no gene match. The CDR3 nucleotides are TGCGCCAGCAGCTTGGTTGGGGGGGGAGGAATTTACAATGAGCAGTTCTTC. This codes for CASSLVGGGGIYNEQFF.

The gene calls are TRBV6-1 and TRBJ1-1, with D uncertain. Trimming took 3 bases from V and 0 from J, leaving 8 bases between them. The CDR3 contains 14 residues. Germline-derived CDR1 and CDR2 are MNHNS and SASEGT. The CDR3 DNA reads as TGTGCCAGCAGTGATCTGGGTATGAACACTGAAGCTTTCTTT. Its protein product is CASSDLGMNTEAFF.

The chain carries TRBV15 and TRBJ2-7; D could derive from TRBD1 or TRBD2 (5 bases each). The tail of the sequence fits TRBJ2-5 better, so the J call may be wrong. The CDR3 length is 14 residues. CDR1 is LNHNV, CDR2 YYDKDF, per germline (reference sequence). CDR3 protein: CATSRVGGAETQYF. The CDR3 nucleotides are TGTGCCACCAGCAGAGTTGGGGGTGCGGAGACCCAGTACTTC.

V usage is TRBV3-1 and J usage is TRBJ2-3, with 14 bases lining up with TRBD2. The germline V gene has CDR1 LGHDT and CDR2 YNNKEL (reference sequence). The trim removed 1 base at V and 5 bases at J, leaving 5 bases unmatched. The CDR3 contains 17 residues. CDR3 region: CASSQAPTSGRGDTQYF. The CDR3 bases are TGTGCCAGCAGCCAAGCTCCGACTAGCGGGAGGGGAGATACGCAGTATTTT.

This clonotype was seen a few times. The chain combines TRBV20-1 with TRBJ1-5; D is possibly TRBD1 (6 bases). Trimming took off 1 base at V and 4 bases at J, with 8 bases between the two ends. The CDR3 runs 13 residues. Looked up from germline, CDR1 is DFQATT and CDR2 is SNEGSKA (reference sequence). CDR3 amino acids: CSARGDRNQPQHF. The CDR3 region has the DNA TGCAGTGCTAGAGGAGACAGGAATCAGCCCCAGCATTTT.

The gene calls are TRBV12-3 or TRBV12-4 and TRBJ2-7; 9 bases are shared with TRBD1. The CDR3 consists of 15 residues. V shed 6 bases, J shed 2 bases, and the junction held 8 bases outside the gene matches. Here the CDR3 DNA reads TGTGCCAGCAGCCGAGGACAGGGGATAACCTACGAGCAGTACTTC. Amino acid sequence: CASSRGQGITYEQYF.

The sample holds many counts of this clonotype. The chain combines TRBV10-3 with TRBJ2-7; unclear D gene. Germline V gene sequence: CDR1 ENHRY, CDR2 SYGVKD. The V end was cut by 4 bases, the J end by 0 bases, with 10 bases between. The CDR3 loop spans 14 amino acids. CDR3 sequence (DNA): TGTGCCATCAGTGTTGGGCCTCCCTCCTACGAGCAGTACTTC. It translates to CAISVGPPSYEQYF.

This clonotype was counted only a few times. The CDR3 spells CASSTRGTGGWETQYF. In nucleotides, the CDR3 is TGTGCCAGCAGTACCCGGGGGACAGGGGGTTGGGAGACCCAGTACTTC. The V and J genes are TRBV28 and TRBJ2-5; 11 bases line up with TRBD1. The CDR3 is 16 residues long. Germline CDR1 MDHEN, CDR2 SYDVKM. Unmatched junction bases numbered 10, after V lost 5 bases and J lost 5 bases.

The V call is TRBV7-6, the J call TRBJ2-1; D might be TRBD2 (5 bases). The CDR3 runs to 18 residues. Trimming removed 4 bases at V and 3 bases at J, with 22 bases between. Germline CDR1 SGHVS, CDR2 FNYEAQ. The CDR3 loop is CASSSNPRIAMGYNEQFF. DNA of the CDR3: TGTGCCAGCAGCTCCAACCCCCGAATAGCGATGGGCTACAATGAGCAGTTCTTC. Using reference TRBV7-6 and TRBJ2-1 for the parts outside the CDR3, the full variable domain is GAGVSQSPRYKVTKRGQDVALRCDPISGHVSLYWYRQALGQGPEFLTYFNYEAQQDKSGLPNDRFSAERPEGSISTLTIQRTEQRDSAMYRCASSSNPRIAMGYNEQFFGPGTRLTVL.

This rearrangement joins TRBV7-9 to TRBJ2-7; D is perhaps TRBD1 (7 bases). The germline V and J ends were trimmed by 5 bases and 4 bases, with 18 bases remaining between them. Germline V lookup: CDR1 SEHNR, CDR2 FQNEAQ (reference sequence). The CDR3 totals 15 residues. This chain's CDR3 is CASSRPAEGAYEQYF. CDR3 nucleotide sequence: TGTGCCAGCAGCCGCCCGGCGGAGGGGGCTTACGAGCAGTACTTC.

The CDR3 reads CAISEPRGPSRNEQFF. CDR3 DNA: TGTGCCATCAGTGAGCCCAGGGGGCCAAGCCGGAATGAGCAGTTCTTC. This chain uses TRBV10-3 with TRBJ2-1, with TRBD1 identical over 8 bases. Trimming at V came to 2 bases and at J to 7 bases, leaving 10 bases not matched to a gene. CDR3 size: 16 residues. Germline CDR1 reads ENHRY; CDR2 reads SYGVKD.

CDR3 loop: CASSLFGGTAETQYF. The CDR3 DNA is TGTGCCAGCAGTTTATTCGGGGGTACGGCGGAGACCCAGTACTTC. This rearrangement joins TRBV28 to TRBJ2-7, with a possible D match to TRBD2 (6 bases). The J call may be faulty, since TRBJ2-5 better matches the DNA end. The CDR3 contains 15 residues. Germline CDR1 MDHEN, CDR2 SYDVKM.